The 29 T cell receptor beta chains listed next were all sequenced from one sample in a study of blood T cell repertoires in COVID-19. The protocol was immunoSEQ multiplex PCR, while the TCRdb copy is restricted to in-frame clones and leaves out a portion. The sample holds approximately 210,000 clones, around 81% seen once. Sequencing was performed on PBMCs or T cells enriched from blood (not recorded which). The origin of the receptors is a man aged 25-45 years with acute COVID-19.

This chain joins TRBV5-1 and TRBJ2-5; 8 nucleotides agree with TRBD2. The CDR3 runs 15 residues. CDR1 is SGHRS, CDR2 YFSETQ, per germline. Trimming cost V 6 bases and J 5 bases; bases outside gene matches: 12. The CDR3 DNA follows: TGCGCCAGCACCTCCGACGGGGGGGCCCGGGAGACCCAGTACTTC. This gives the protein CASTSDGGARETQYF.

V usage is TRBV27 and J usage is TRBJ1-6, with D maybe TRBD1 (5 bases). Germline V gives CDR1 MNHEY, CDR2 SMNVEV (reference sequence). This CDR3 is 16 amino acids long. Trimming removed 0 bases at V and 4 bases at J, with 10 bases between. The CDR3 loop is CASSLSGPQYNSPLHF. CDR3 in DNA: TGTGCCAGCAGTTTATCGGGGCCTCAGTATAATTCACCCCTCCACTTT.

This clone appeared a few times. Within the sample, other DNA sequences also encode this same CDR3. The chain carries TRBV5-1 and TRBJ2-2; tentative D call: TRBD2 (6 bases). The CDR3 extends over 14 amino acids. The V end was cut by 4 bases, the J end by 2 bases, with 9 bases between. CDR1 and CDR2 (germline): SGHRS, YFSETQ. CDR3 DNA sequence: TGCGCCAGCAGCCGGGACTCAAACACCGGGGAGCTGTTTTTT. It yields the protein CASSRDSNTGELFF.

J is TRBJ2-3 and V is TRBV7-9, with TRBD1 identical over 8 bases. The CDR3 sequence is 15 residues long. V lost 4 bases and J lost 4; bases outside the gene matches: 7. CDR1 is SEHNR, CDR2 FQNEAQ, per germline (reference sequence). The CDR3 loop is CASSSGQVDSDTQYF. CDR3 DNA sequence: TGTGCCAGCAGCTCGGGACAGGTGGATTCAGATACGCAGTATTTT.

The DNA for the CDR3 is TGCGCCAGCAGCCAAGATGTCACTAGCGGAAAGACCCAGTACTTC. Translation gives CASSQDVTSGKTQYF. This chain uses TRBV4-1 with TRBJ2-5, with 8 bases aligning to TRBD2. This CDR3 has 15 residues. The germline V gene has CDR1 MGHRA and CDR2 YSYEKL. V shed 0 bases and J 6 bases; nucleotides not matched to a gene: 6.

This clone was recorded a few times. This sequence joins TRBV9 and TRBJ2-7; 8 bases fit TRBD1. Germline V lookup: CDR1 SGDLS, CDR2 YYNGEE. The CDR3 contains 14 residues. Losses at the gene ends were 3 bases for V and 3 bases for J; bases not matched to a gene: 5. CDR3 nucleotide sequence: TGTGCCAGCAGCGGCGACAGGGGAATCTACGAGCAGTACTTC. Translation gives CASSGDRGIYEQYF.

CDR3 nucleotide sequence: TGTGCCAGCAGACAAGGGACTAGCGGGGACTACAATGAGCAGTTCTTC. Residues: CASRQGTSGDYNEQFF. V gene TRBV28 combines with J gene TRBJ2-1; 13 positions match TRBD2. The CDR3 totals 16 residues. Trimming cost V 6 bases and J 3 bases; bases outside gene matches: 5. Germline-derived CDR1 and CDR2 are MDHEN and SYDVKM.

The rearrangement joins TRBV10-2 to TRBJ2-2, with D possibly matching TRBD2 (5 bases). CDR3 length equals 14 residues. CDR1 and CDR2 (germline): WSHSY, SAAADI. Trimming took off 10 bases at V and 0 bases at J, with 12 bases between the two ends. This CDR3 reads CAILPGANTGELFF. Written as DNA, the CDR3 is TGCGCCATCCTCCCCGGGGCGAACACCGGGGAGCTGTTTTTT.

The CDR3 loop reads CASTISAGTAYGYTF. The CDR3 DNA is TGTGCCAGTACCATCTCGGCCGGGACAGCCTATGGCTACACCTTC. The chain couples TRBV19 to TRBJ1-2; the match to TRBD1 covers 7 bases. J gave up 4 bases and V 7 bases, and 12 bases lay outside the gene matches. This CDR3 contains 15 residues. In germline, CDR1 is LNHDA, CDR2 SQIVND (reference sequence).

V gene TRBV12-3 or TRBV12-4 combines with J gene TRBJ2-1; D not resolved. The CDR3 has 12 amino acids. V lost 7 bases to trimming and J lost 9 bases, with 13 bases between them. CDR3 sequence: CASTLGYREQFF. CDR3 nucleotide sequence: TGTGCCAGCACCCTCGGTTATCGTGAGCAGTTCTTC.

J is TRBJ2-1 and V is TRBV2, with 9 bases aligning to TRBD1. After removal of 5 bases from V and 3 bases from J, the junction contained 8 bases not matched to a gene. Per the germline V gene, CDR1 is SNHLY and CDR2 is FYNNEI. The CDR3 sequence is 16 residues long. CDR3: CASSTVTGGYYNEQFF. As DNA, the CDR3 is TGTGCCAGCAGTACCGTAACAGGGGGCTACTACAATGAGCAGTTCTTC.

The V gene is TRBV3-1 (or the pseudogene TRBV3-2), the J gene TRBJ1-6; 7 bases match TRBD1. There are 17 residues in the CDR3. CDR1 LGHDT and CDR2 YNNKEL come from the germline V gene (reference sequence). J lost 0 bases, V lost 1 base, and 3 bases had no gene match. In nucleotides, the CDR3 is TGTGCCAGCAGCCAAGGGAGGGGGCTCTCCTATAATTCACCCCTCCACTTT. Translation gives CASSQGRGLSYNSPLHF.

CDR3 bases: TGTGCCAGCTTGGAAGGACAGGTCCGGGATGAGCAGTTCTTC. Translating gives CASLEGQVRDEQFF. The V gene is TRBV6-5, the J gene TRBJ2-1, with 7 bases matching TRBD1. CDR1 and CDR2 from the germline V gene are MNHEY and SVGAGI. V trimming: 8 bases; J trimming: 8 bases; junction bases outside the gene matches: 12. The length of the CDR3 is 14 residues.

This clone appeared once. The chain couples TRBV7-6 to TRBJ2-5; tentative D call: TRBD2 (5 bases). This CDR3 has 13 amino acids. Deletions cut 6 bases from V and 7 bases from J, with 15 bases between. Looked up from germline, CDR1 is SGHVS and CDR2 is FNYEAQ. As DNA, the CDR3 is TGTGCCAGCAGTCCGGGCCTGGCGGGGACCCAGTACTTC. The encoded protein is CASSPGLAGTQYF.

This clone was counted a single time. Other DNA sequences within the sample encode an identical CDR3. The genes are TRBV29-1 and TRBJ1-5; possible D gene TRBD1, 6 bases. The CDR3 consists of 13 residues. Germline values: CDR1 SQVTM, CDR2 ANQGSEA. V lost 3 bases and J 4 bases, leaving 10 bases between the germline ends. The CDR3 region is CSVDQGPNQPQHF. The CDR3 DNA sequence: TGCAGCGTTGACCAGGGGCCAAATCAGCCCCAGCATTTT.

The V gene is TRBV15, the J gene TRBJ2-7; a possible D gene is TRBD2 (6 bases). Between the trimmed V and J ends, which lost 8 bases and 5 bases, there was a span of 19 bases. This CDR3 has 14 residues. From germline, CDR1 is LNHNV and CDR2 YYDKDF (reference sequence). CDR3 coding DNA: TGTGCCACCGGACTCCCGGGACTTTTGGACGAGCAGTACTTC. Its translation: CATGLPGLLDEQYF.

The rearrangement joins TRBV20-1 to TRBJ1-2; D is unclear. The germline CDR1 and CDR2 sequences are DFQATT and SNEGSKA (reference sequence). The CDR3 contains 12 residues. V dropped 3 bases and J dropped 1 base, with 6 bases sitting between them. In DNA form, the CDR3 reads TGCAGTGCTAGTAGCTTTAACTATGGCTACACCTTC. It translates to CSASSFNYGYTF.

The chain is built from TRBV4-2 and TRBJ1-1; maybe TRBD1 (6 bases). The CDR3 contains 15 residues. Trimming removed 6 bases at V and 2 bases at J, with 16 bases between. Germline-derived CDR1 and CDR2 are LGHNA and YNFKEQ. As DNA, the CDR3 is TGTGCCAGCAGTTCGACACAGGGCTTAAACACTGAAGCTTTCTTT. Residues: CASSSTQGLNTEAFF.

The J gene is TRBJ2-1, the V gene TRBV6-5; tentatively, D is TRBD1 (5 bases). CDR3 size: 12 residues. The germline CDR1 and CDR2 sequences are MNHEY and SVGAGI. V was cut by 5 bases and J by 6 bases, with 8 bases left in between. Here the CDR3 reads CASSRQSNEQFF. In DNA form, the CDR3 reads TGTGCCAGCAGTCGACAGTCCAATGAGCAGTTCTTC.

The rearrangement uses TRBV18 and TRBJ1-6; D call uncertain. The CDR3 consists of 14 residues. In germline, CDR1 is KGHSH, CDR2 LQKENI. V lost 2 bases, J lost 7 bases, and 9 bases lay in between. The CDR3 loop reads CASSPEGRNSPLHF. The CDR3 DNA reads TGTGCCAGCTCACCAGAGGGCCGGAATTCACCCCTCCACTTT.

The chain recombines TRBV7-6 with TRBJ2-2; 13 bases align to TRBD2. The trim removed 5 bases at V and 6 bases at J, leaving 9 bases unmatched. The germline V gene has CDR1 SGHVS and CDR2 FNYEAQ. The CDR3 length is 17 residues. CDR3: CASSRGTSGAGAGELFF. Here the CDR3 DNA reads TGTGCCAGCAGCCGGGGGACTAGCGGGGCTGGGGCCGGGGAGCTGTTTTTT.

V gene TRBV14 combines with J gene TRBJ1-2, with a possible D match to TRBD1 (6 bases). V lost 4 bases and J lost 8, with 17 bases in between. The CDR3 covers 14 residues. The germline gives CDR1 SGHDN, CDR2 FVKESK. CDR3 DNA: TGTGCCAGCAGCCCTCGGACAGTCCTGAAAGGCTACACCTTC. Protein product: CASSPRTVLKGYTF.

The CDR3: CASSFGGGIGETQYF. CDR3 nucleotides: TGCGCCAGCAGCTTTGGCGGGGGTATAGGGGAGACCCAGTACTTC. This rearrangement joins TRBV5-1 to TRBJ2-5, with 7 bases that match TRBD2. The J segment lost 5 bases and the V segment lost 2 bases, leaving 9 bases of the junction unmatched. The germline V gene encodes CDR1 SGHRS and CDR2 YFSETQ. The CDR3 loop spans 15 amino acids.

The table lists this clone with a count of one. This chain links TRBV9 with TRBJ1-1; a weak D match, TRBD1 (6 bases). The CDR3 sequence is 14 residues long. Germline V gene data show CDR1 as SGDLS and CDR2 as YYNGEE. V lost 4 bases and J lost 4, with 14 bases in between. CDR3 residues: CASSPWTEATEAFF. CDR3 nucleotides: TGTGCCAGCAGCCCTTGGACAGAGGCCACTGAAGCTTTCTTT.

V usage is TRBV5-1 and J usage is TRBJ1-1; TRBD1 matches at 7 bases. The trim removed 2 bases at V and 2 bases at J, leaving 6 bases unmatched. Germline CDR1 reads SGHRS; CDR2 reads YFSETQ. This CDR3 has 15 residues. The CDR3 sequence is CASSFSTGTNTEAFF. The CDR3 DNA is TGCGCCAGCAGCTTCTCGACAGGGACAAACACTGAAGCTTTCTTT.

The CDR3 DNA sequence: TGTGCCAGCAGTCCTACCTTCTCAGGGAAGACTGAAGCTTTCTTT. It translates to CASSPTFSGKTEAFF. V usage is TRBV27 and J usage is TRBJ1-1, with D possibly TRBD1 on 5 matching bases. Germline lookup yields CDR1 MNHEY and CDR2 SMNVEV (reference sequence). This CDR3 region has 15 residues. The V gene lost 5 bases and the J gene lost 5 bases, with 18 bases spanning the gap.

This rearrangement joins TRBV5-5 to TRBJ1-1, with D possibly matching TRBD1 (5 bases). The germline V and J ends were trimmed by 4 bases and 1 base, with 17 bases remaining between them. CDR1 and CDR2 (germline): SGHKS, YYEKEE (reference sequence). This CDR3 has 16 residues. CDR3 coding DNA: TGTGCCAGCAGCCGGCGGGGGACTGGGGGGAACACTGAAGCTTTCTTT. This translates into CASSRRGTGGNTEAFF.

The rearrangement joins TRBV3-1 (or the pseudogene TRBV3-2) to TRBJ1-5; no definite D call. The V and J ends lost 0 bases and 2 bases respectively, with 8 bases between them. Germline CDR1 reads LGHDT; CDR2 reads YNNKEL (reference sequence). The CDR3 is 15 amino acids. CDR3 protein: CASSQEVGGNQPQHF. Here the CDR3 DNA reads TGTGCCAGCAGCCAAGAGGTCGGGGGCAATCAGCCCCAGCATTTT.

This chain uses TRBV24-1 with TRBJ1-1; 7 nucleotides match TRBD1. The J segment lost 1 base and the V segment lost 9 bases, leaving 4 bases of the junction unmatched. The length of the CDR3 is 13 residues. From germline, CDR1 is KGHDR and CDR2 SFDVKD. CDR3 loop: CATRDSPNTEAFF. Written as DNA, the CDR3 is TGTGCCACCCGGGACAGTCCGAACACTGAAGCTTTCTTT.